Listed below are T cell receptor beta chains from one sample, sequenced in a study of blood T cell repertoires in COVID-19. Sequencing was performed with immunoSEQ multiplex PCR; in TCRdb, only in-frame clones are kept and a portion is missing. The repertoire includes approximately 60,000 clones, around 76% of them detected once, and around 22% sits in the top ten. The sequenced sample was peripheral blood. Source of these receptors: a woman aged 55-69 years with acute or convalescent COVID-19. The CDR3 runs from the conserved cysteine through the conserved F or W. The order of the fields is D gene, J gene, V gene, clone size, CDR3 DNA, CDR3 protein. The D gene is left open where the match is weak. Some rows mark clone size as missing; the rest say once, few, many or name a class of expanded clone.

NA TRBJ1-2 TRBV10-1 NA TGCGCCAGCAGTGAACACCGGGAGTCGGGCTACACCTTC CASSEHRESGYTF
NA TRBJ2-3 TRBV7-3 NA TGTGCCAGCAGCCGAACTGGGCTTGGCCCAGATACGCAGTATTTT CASSRTGLGPDTQYF
NA TRBJ1-1 TRBV18 NA TGTGCCAGCTCACCACAGCAAACGAACACTGAAGCTTTCTTT CASSPQQTNTEAFF
NA TRBJ1-2 TRBV29-1 NA TGCAGCGCCTCGCCCCCAGGGAATGGCTACACCTTC CSASPPGNGYTF
NA TRBJ2-1 TRBV27 NA TGTGCCAGCAGTTCCGGACTTTCCATTGAGCAGTTCTTC CASSSGLSIEQFF
TRBD1 TRBJ2-3 TRBV4-3 NA TGCGCCAGCAGCCGAGGGACAGTCAGCACAGATACGCAGTATTTT CASSRGTVSTDTQYF
NA TRBJ1-2 TRBV21-1 NA TGTGCCAGCAGCAAATTCCCCTTGAGCGGCCCAGACTATGGCTACACCTTC CASSKFPLSGPDYGYTF
NA TRBJ2-1 TRBV14 once TGTGCCAGCAGCCAAGCGGCGGGGGCCTACTACAATGAGCAGTTCTTC CASSQAAGAYYNEQFF
NA TRBJ2-4 TRBV5-1 NA TGCGCCAGCAGCTGGCTAGGGGGCAAAAACATTCAGTACTTC CASSWLGGKNIQYF
NA TRBJ1-2 TRBV9 NA TGTGCCAGCAGCGTAGATGAGGGCTACTATGGCTACACCTTC CASSVDEGYYGYTF